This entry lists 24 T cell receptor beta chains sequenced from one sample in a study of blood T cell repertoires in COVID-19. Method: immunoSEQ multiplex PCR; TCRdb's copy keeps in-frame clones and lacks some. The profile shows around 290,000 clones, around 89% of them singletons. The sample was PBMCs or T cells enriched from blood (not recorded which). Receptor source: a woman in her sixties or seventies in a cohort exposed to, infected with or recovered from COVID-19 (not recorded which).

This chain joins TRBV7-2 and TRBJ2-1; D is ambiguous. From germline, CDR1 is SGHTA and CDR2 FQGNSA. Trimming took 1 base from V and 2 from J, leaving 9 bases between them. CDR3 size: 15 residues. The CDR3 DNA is TGTGCCAGCAGCTTAGATCTAGGCCCCTACAATGAGCAGTTCTTC. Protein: CASSLDLGPYNEQFF. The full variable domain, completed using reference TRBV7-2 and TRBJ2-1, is GAGVSQSPSNKVTEKGKDVELRCDPISGHTALYWYRQSLGQGLEFLIYFQGNSAPDKSGLPSDRFSAERTGGSVSTLTIQRTQQEDSAVYLCASSLDLGPYNEQFFGPGTRLTVL.

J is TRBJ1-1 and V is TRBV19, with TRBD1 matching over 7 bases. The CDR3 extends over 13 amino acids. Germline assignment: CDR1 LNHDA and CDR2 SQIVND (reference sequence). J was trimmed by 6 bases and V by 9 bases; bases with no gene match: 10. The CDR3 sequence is CASRRDSGSEAFF. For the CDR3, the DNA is TGTGCCAGCCGACGGGACAGCGGATCTGAAGCTTTCTTT.

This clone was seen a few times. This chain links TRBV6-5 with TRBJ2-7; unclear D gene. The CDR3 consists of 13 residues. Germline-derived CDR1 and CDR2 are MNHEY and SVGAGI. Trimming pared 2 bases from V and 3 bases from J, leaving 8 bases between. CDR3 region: CASSYHGSYEQYF. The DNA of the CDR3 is TGTGCCAGCAGTTACCATGGCAGCTACGAGCAGTACTTC.

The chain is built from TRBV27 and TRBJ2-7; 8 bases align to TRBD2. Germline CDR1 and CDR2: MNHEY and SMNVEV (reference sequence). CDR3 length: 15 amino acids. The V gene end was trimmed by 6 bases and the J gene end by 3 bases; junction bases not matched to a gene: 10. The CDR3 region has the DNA TGTGCCAGCAGCTTGGCAGCGGGAGCGATCTACGAGCAGTACTTC. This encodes CASSLAAGAIYEQYF.

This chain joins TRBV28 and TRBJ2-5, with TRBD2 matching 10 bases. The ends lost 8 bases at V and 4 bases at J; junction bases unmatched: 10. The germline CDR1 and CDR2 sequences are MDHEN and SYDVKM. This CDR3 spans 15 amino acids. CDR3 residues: CASGTAGGPGETQYF. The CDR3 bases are TGTGCCAGCGGGACAGCGGGAGGGCCAGGAGAGACCCAGTACTTC.

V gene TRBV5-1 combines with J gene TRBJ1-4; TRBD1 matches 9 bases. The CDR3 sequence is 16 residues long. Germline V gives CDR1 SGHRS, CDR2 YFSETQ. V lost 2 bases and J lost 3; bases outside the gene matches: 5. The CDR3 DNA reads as TGCGCCAGCAGCTTACAGGGGGCTGGGGCTAATGAAAAACTGTTTTTT. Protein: CASSLQGAGANEKLFF.

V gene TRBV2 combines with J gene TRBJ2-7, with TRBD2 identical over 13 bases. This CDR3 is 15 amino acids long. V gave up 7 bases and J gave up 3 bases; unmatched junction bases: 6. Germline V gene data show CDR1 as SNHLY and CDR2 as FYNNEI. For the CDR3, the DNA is TGTGCCAGCAAAAGACTAGCGGGAGGTCGCTACGAGCAGTACTTC. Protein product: CASKRLAGGRYEQYF.

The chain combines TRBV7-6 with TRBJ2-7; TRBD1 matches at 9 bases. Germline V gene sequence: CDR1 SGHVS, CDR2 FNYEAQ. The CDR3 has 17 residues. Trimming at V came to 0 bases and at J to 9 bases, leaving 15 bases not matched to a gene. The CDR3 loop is CASSLAGGNRGRWVQYF. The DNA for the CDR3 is TGTGCCAGCAGCTTAGCGGGTGGTAACAGGGGGCGCTGGGTGCAGTACTTC.

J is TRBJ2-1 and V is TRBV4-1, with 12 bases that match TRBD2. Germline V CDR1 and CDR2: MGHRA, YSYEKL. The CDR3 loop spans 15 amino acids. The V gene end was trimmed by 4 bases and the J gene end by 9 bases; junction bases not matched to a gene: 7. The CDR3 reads CASSPLAGGPGEQFF. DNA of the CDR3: TGCGCCAGCAGCCCCCTAGCGGGAGGGCCGGGTGAGCAGTTCTTC.

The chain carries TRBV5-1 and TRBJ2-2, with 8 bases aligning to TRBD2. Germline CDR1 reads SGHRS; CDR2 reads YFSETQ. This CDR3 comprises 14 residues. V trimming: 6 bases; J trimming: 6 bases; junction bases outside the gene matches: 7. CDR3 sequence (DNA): TGCGCCAGCAAGGGTAGCGGGAAGGCCGGGGAGCTGTTTTTT. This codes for CASKGSGKAGELFF.

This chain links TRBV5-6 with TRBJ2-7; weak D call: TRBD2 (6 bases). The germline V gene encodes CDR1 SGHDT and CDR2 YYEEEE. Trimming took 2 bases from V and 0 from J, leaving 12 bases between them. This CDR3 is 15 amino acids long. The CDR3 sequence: CASSFLKRASYEQYF. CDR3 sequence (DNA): TGTGCCAGCAGCTTTCTAAAGCGGGCCTCCTACGAGCAGTACTTC.

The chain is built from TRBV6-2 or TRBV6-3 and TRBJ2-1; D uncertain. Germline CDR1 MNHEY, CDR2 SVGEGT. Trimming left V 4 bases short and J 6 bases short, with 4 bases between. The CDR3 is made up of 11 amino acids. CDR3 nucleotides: TGTGCCAGCAGTTCGTTCAATGAGCAGTTCTTC. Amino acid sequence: CASSSFNEQFF.

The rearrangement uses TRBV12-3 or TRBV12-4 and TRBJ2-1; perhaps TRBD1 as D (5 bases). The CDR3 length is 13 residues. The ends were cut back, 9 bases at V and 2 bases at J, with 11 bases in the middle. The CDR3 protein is CASSGSPYNEQFF. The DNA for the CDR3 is TGTGCCAGTTCAGGGTCACCCTACAATGAGCAGTTCTTC.

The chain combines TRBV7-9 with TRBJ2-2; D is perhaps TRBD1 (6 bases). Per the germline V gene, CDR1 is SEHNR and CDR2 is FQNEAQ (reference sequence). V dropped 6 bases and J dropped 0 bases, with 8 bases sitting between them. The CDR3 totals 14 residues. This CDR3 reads CASRGTTNTGELFF. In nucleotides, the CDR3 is TGTGCCAGCAGGGGGACAACGAACACCGGGGAGCTGTTTTTT.

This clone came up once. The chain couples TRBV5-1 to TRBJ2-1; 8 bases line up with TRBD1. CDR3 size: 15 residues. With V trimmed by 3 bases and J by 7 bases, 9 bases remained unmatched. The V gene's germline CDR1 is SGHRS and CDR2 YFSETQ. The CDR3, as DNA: TGCGCCAGCAGCTCTCAAAGGACAGGGAAGAATGAGCAGTTCTTC. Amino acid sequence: CASSSQRTGKNEQFF.

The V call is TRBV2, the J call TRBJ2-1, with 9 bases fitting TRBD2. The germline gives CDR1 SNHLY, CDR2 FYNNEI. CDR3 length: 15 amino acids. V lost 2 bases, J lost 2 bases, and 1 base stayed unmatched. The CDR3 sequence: CASSELAGAYNEQFF. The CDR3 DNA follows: TGTGCCAGCAGTGAATTAGCGGGAGCCTACAATGAGCAGTTCTTC.

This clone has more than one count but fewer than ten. The CDR3 DNA follows: TGTGCCAGCAGCTCTGACCGGGACAGCACTGAAGCTTTCTTT. Translated, it gives CASSSDRDSTEAFF. The V gene is TRBV11-2, the J gene TRBJ1-1, with 7 positions matching TRBD1. The CDR3 consists of 14 residues. In germline, CDR1 is SGHAT, CDR2 FQNNGV. V shed 4 bases, J shed 4 bases, and the junction held 6 bases outside the gene matches.

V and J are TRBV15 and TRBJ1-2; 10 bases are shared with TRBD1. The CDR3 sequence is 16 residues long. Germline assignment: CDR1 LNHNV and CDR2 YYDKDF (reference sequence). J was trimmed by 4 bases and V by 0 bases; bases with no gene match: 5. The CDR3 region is CATSREYRDRGYGYTF. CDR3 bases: TGTGCCACCAGCAGAGAGTACCGGGACAGGGGCTATGGCTACACCTTC.

The CDR3 region is CASSDTNQPQHF. In DNA form, the CDR3 reads TGCGCCAGCAGTGATACTAATCAGCCCCAGCATTTT. V gene TRBV10-1 combines with J gene TRBJ1-5; D call uncertain. Trimming took 3 bases from V and 4 from J, leaving 4 bases between them. The CDR3 totals 12 residues. From germline, CDR1 is WNHNN and CDR2 SYGVQD (reference sequence).

The CDR3: CASSPRQGANTEAFF. The DNA for the CDR3 is TGCGCCAGCAGCCCAAGACAGGGGGCGAACACTGAAGCTTTCTTT. The V call is TRBV5-1, the J call TRBJ1-1; 10 nucleotides agree with TRBD1. With 4 bases clipped from V and 1 base from J, the junction kept 4 bases outside the gene matches. Germline V gives CDR1 SGHRS, CDR2 YFSETQ. The CDR3 totals 15 residues. Full variable domain (remainder filled in from reference TRBV5-1 and TRBJ1-1): KAGVTQTPRYLIKTRGQQVTLSCSPISGHRSVSWYQQTPGQGLQFLFEYFSETQRNKGNFPGRFSGRQFSNSRSEMNVSTLELGDSALYLCASSPRQGANTEAFFGQGTRLTVV.

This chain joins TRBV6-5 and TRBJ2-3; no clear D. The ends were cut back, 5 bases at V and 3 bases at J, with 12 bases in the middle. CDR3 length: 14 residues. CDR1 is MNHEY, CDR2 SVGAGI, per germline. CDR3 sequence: CASSKPFGTDTQYF. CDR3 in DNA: TGTGCCAGCAGTAAGCCCTTCGGTACAGATACGCAGTATTTT.

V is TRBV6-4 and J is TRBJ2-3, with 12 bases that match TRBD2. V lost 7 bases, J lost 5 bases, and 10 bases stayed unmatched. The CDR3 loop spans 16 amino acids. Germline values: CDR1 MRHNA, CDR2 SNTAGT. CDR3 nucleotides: TGTGCCAGCAACCTGACTAGCGGGAGCGCTCTAGATACGCAGTATTTT. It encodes CASNLTSGSALDTQYF.

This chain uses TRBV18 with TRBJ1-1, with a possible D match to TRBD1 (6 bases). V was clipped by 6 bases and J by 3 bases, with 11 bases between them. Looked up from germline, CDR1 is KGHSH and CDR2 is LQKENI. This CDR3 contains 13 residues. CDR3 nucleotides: TGTGCCAGCTCGCGCAACAGGGACACTGAAGCTTTCTTT. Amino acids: CASSRNRDTEAFF.

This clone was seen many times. The CDR3 loop reads CASSLGDLPNTEAFF. CDR3 coding DNA: TGCGCCAGCAGCTTGGGGGACTTACCGAACACTGAAGCTTTCTTT. V usage is TRBV5-1 and J usage is TRBJ1-1; D is possibly TRBD1 (5 bases). CDR1 is SGHRS and CDR2 is YFSETQ in the germline V gene. The CDR3 contains 15 residues. V lost 0 bases, J lost 1 base, and 10 bases lay in between.